The entry below describes one TCR beta chain. This entry comes from a study of cytomegalovirus exposure and HLA in healthy donors. The PCR had 60 Vbeta and 13 Jbeta primers. Clones were sequenced by immunoSEQ multiplex PCR, and TCRdb holds only the in-frame ones, with some missing. The table records roughly 240,000 clones, about 88% of them present only once. This CDR3 has 13 residues. The V gene's germline CDR1 is SNHLY and CDR2 FYNNEI. V lost 11 bases to trimming and J lost 7 bases; unmatched junction nucleotides: 11. The V and J genes are TRBV2 and TRBJ2-7; 10 nucleotides match TRBD1. The specimen was PBMCs. The source of this sequence is a girl aged 2-10 years in good health and CMV-seronegative. The DNA of the CDR3 is TGTGCCGGGACCGGGACAGGGGTTGTGGAGCAGTACTTC. This translates into CAGTGTGVVEQYF.